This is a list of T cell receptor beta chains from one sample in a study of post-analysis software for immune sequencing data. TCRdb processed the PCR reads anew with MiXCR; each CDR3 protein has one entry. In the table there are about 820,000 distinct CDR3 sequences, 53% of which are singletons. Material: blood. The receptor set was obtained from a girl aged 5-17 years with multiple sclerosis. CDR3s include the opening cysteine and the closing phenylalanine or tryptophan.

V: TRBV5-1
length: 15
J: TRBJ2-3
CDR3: CASSLGGASADTQYF

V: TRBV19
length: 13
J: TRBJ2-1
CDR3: CASRDTVGYEQFF

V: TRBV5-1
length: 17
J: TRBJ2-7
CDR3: CASSPRGSGPSSYEQYF

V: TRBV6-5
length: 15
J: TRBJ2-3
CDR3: CASSPSSRGLDTQYF

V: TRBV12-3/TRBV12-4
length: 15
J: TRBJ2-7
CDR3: CASSRAQGIGAEQYF

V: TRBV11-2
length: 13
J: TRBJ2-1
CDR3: CASSLSGRNEQFF

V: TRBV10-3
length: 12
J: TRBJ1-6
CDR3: CATRTVDSPLHF

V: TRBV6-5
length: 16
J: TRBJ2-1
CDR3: CASSYSLPGARNEQFF

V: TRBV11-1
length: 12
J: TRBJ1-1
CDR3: CASSTWNTEAFF

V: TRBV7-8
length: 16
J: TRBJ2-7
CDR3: CASSLYSGTGVYEQYF

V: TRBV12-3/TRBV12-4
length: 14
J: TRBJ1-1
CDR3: CASSFLQGNTEAFF

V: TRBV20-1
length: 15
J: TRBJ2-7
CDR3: CSVIFGFGSSYEQYF

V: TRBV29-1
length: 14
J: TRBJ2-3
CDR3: CSVRQGGPTDTQYF

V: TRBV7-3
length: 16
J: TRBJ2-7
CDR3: CASSFPTSGVRYEQYF

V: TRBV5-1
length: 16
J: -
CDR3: CASSTTSGRASYEQYF

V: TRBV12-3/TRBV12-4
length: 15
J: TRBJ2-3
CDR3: CASSQGGVSTDTQYF

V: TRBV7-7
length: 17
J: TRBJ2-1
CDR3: CASSPGGSGALRNEQFF

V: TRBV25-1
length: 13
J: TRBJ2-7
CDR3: CASSLPRPYEQYF

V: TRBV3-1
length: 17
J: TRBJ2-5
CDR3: CASSQTRGTSGDSKQYF

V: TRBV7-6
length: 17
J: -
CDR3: CASSLRGRQTTGYEQYF

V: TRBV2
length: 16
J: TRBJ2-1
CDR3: CASSFSGGYGDNEQFF

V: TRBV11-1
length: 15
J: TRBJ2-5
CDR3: CASGLRLAGAETQYF

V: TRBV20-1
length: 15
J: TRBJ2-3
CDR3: CSARTGNKDPDTQYF

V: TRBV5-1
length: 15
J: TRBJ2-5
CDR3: CASSGGLAGPETQYF

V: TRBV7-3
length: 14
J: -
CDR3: CASSRRSGANEQYF

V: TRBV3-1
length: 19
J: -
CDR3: CASSQVEVSGGRVAETQYF

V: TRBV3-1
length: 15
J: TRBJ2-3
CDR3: CASSQGALSTDTQYF

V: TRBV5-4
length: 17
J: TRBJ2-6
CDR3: CVSSFPGLAPGANVLTF

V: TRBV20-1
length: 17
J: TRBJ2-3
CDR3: CSAAGTGALKPADTQYF

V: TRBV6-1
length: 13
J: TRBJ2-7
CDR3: CASRKTGSYEQYF

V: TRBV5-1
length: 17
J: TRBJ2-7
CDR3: CASSLTPASGQGYEQYF

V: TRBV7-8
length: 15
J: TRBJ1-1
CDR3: CASSLARGYGTEAFF